Below, 7 T cell receptor beta chains from the same sample are listed, as sequenced in a study of blood T cells in healthy people across ages. Alongside a J-beta primer mix, a sample-barcoded 5' primer served in a second PCR lasting roughly 6 to 11 cycles. Using its own MiXCR run on the 5' RACE reads, TCRdb lists one record per CDR3 protein. This table holds some 780,000 distinct CDR3 sequences, around 50% found once. The sequenced material came from blood. The receptors were sampled from a man aged 35 to 55 in good health.

This clonotype has just a few counts. This rearrangement joins TRBV28 to TRBJ2-5; D might be TRBD1 (7 bases). The CDR3 consists of 14 residues. Deletions cut 8 bases from V and 5 bases from J, with 18 bases between. Looked up from germline, CDR1 is MDHEN and CDR2 is SYDVKM. CDR3 in DNA: TGTGCCAGCGCGGAGGGGGCTTCATTTGAGACCCAGTACTTC. As protein: CASAEGASFETQYF.

This clonotype occurred a few times. This chain joins TRBV5-1 and TRBJ1-6; 8 bases fit TRBD1. The CDR3 covers 16 residues. The germline CDR1 and CDR2 sequences are SGHRS and YFSETQ. J was trimmed by 10 bases and V by 3 bases; bases with no gene match: 12. CDR3 coding DNA: TGCGCCAGCAGCTACCAATTCGGACAGGGAGAATCACCCCTCCACTTT. Protein product: CASSYQFGQGESPLHF.

The V gene is TRBV3-1, the J gene TRBJ2-2; D perhaps matches TRBD1 (6 bases). The CDR3 consists of 14 residues. The V gene lost 3 bases and the J gene lost 7 bases, with 12 bases spanning the gap. Per germline, CDR1 LGHDT and CDR2 YNNKEL (reference sequence). CDR3 sequence reads: CASSQGARVGELFF. Written as DNA, the CDR3 is TGTGCCAGCAGCCAGGGGGCGAGGGTCGGGGAGCTGTTTTTT.

The chain carries TRBV6-6 and TRBJ2-5; the D is unclear. Germline CDR1 is MNHNY and CDR2 is SVGAGI (reference sequence). The CDR3 loop spans 15 amino acids. Trimming took 2 bases from V and 5 from J, leaving 15 bases between them. CDR3 bases: TGTGCCAGCAGTTACGAATCTCTTAACGGGGAGACCCAGTACTTC. Its translation is CASSYESLNGETQYF.

The chain recombines TRBV7-2 with TRBJ2-7; a weak D match, TRBD2 (6 bases). Germline V gene data show CDR1 as SGHTA and CDR2 as FQGNSA. V was clipped by 5 bases and J by 6 bases, with 17 bases between them. This CDR3 comprises 14 residues. The CDR3 reads CASSRQGEVGEQYF. The CDR3 DNA reads TGTGCCAGCAGCCGCCAAGGGGAGGTAGGCGAGCAGTACTTC.

The chain joins TRBV27 to TRBJ2-1; D not certain. Germline V lookup: CDR1 MNHEY, CDR2 SMNVEV (reference sequence). The CDR3 spans 12 residues. V lost 5 bases and J lost 7, with 9 bases in between. CDR3 coding DNA: TGTGCCAGCAGTGACTTGGCGAATGAGCAGTTCTTC. Encoded protein: CASSDLANEQFF.

The rearrangement uses TRBV11-2 and TRBJ2-1; weak D call: TRBD1 (6 bases). Germline values: CDR1 SGHAT, CDR2 FQNNGV. The CDR3 runs to 14 residues. V was shortened by 8 bases and J by 0 bases, with 11 bases between the two germline ends. The CDR3 nucleotides are TGTGCCAGCGAGAGCAGGGGCTCCTACAATGAGCAGTTCTTC. It translates to CASESRGSYNEQFF. Full variable domain (missing parts from reference TRBV11-2 and TRBJ2-1): EAGVAQSPRYKIIEKRQSVAFWCNPISGHATLYWYQQILGQGPKLLIQFQNNGVVDDSQLPKDRFSAERLKGVDSTLKIQPAKLEDSAVYLCASESRGSYNEQFFGPGTRLTVL.